What follows is one T cell receptor (beta chain) and its context. Its matching antigen is unknown. Assay used: immunoSEQ multiplex PCR; TCRdb lists only in-frame clones, some missing. The sample records 80,000 or so clones, approximately 90% being singletons. This sample was included in a study of T cell responses to AZD1222 COVID-19 vaccine. Study-wide points: CD4 TCRs associated with vaccination spanned spike, dominating at 160-218 and 743-854. Spike-specific TCR breadth rose after two AZD1222 doses, and depth rose as well.

This CDR3 has 16 amino acids. The ends were cut back, 0 bases at V and 6 bases at J, with 12 bases in the middle. The germline CDR1 and CDR2 sequences are MNHEY and SMNVEV (reference sequence). This TCR came from an adult in good health. The sample in question was peripheral blood, obtained on day 0 of AZD1222 vaccination. The chain employs TRBV27 and TRBJ1-6; D is unresolved. CDR3 sequence reads: CASSLSDGSFNSPLHF. The CDR3 bases are TGTGCCAGCAGTTTATCGGATGGGAGCTTTAATTCACCCCTCCACTTT.